This T cell receptor (beta chain) was obtained from a study of blood T cells in healthy people across ages. Whole-study findings and limits: The recorded TCR beta diversity per million T cells decreased in a roughly linear manner with age.

Worth noting for this clonotype: Its antigen is undetermined.

Between the trimmed V and J ends, which lost 3 bases and 0 bases, there was a span of 9 bases. Germline V gene lookup returns CDR1 MNHNS and CDR2 SASEGT. The CDR3 runs to 15 residues. The use of a sample-barcoded 5' primer and a J-beta primer mix characterized a second PCR of 7 to 11 cycles. One entry per CDR3 protein, called by TCRdb with MiXCR from the 5' RACE reads. The table has around 1,700,000 distinct CDR3 sequences, 28% seen once; the top ten hold 6.5% to 8.5%. This receptor was identified in a woman aged 30 to 39 in good health. The rearrangement joins TRBV6-1 to TRBJ2-1; D is unresolved. The specimen was blood. CDR3 in DNA: TGTGCCAGCAGTGAGGCAGCCCGCTCCTACAATGAGCAGTTCTTC. This codes for CASSEAARSYNEQFF.